The T cell receptor beta chain under discussion was sequenced for a study of neurological immune-mediated disorders (dated by TCRdb to about 2019). Regarding the research as a whole: Among the 35 or so multiple sclerosis patients, relapsing-remitting MS was present in roughly 30 and secondary progressive MS was present in 3. Alongside PBMC samples, the set of approximately 100 TCR-beta libraries contained longitudinal samples, technical triplicates, and paired CD4+ and CD8+ T-cell subsets that had been sorted. The cohort comprised about 71 subjects: roughly 15 HAM/TSP patients, roughly 34 multiple sclerosis patients and 20 or so healthy controls. Using UMI-based sequencing, the study compared peripheral blood TCR-beta repertoires from patients with HTLV-I-associated myelopathy (HAM/TSP), patients with multiple sclerosis, and healthy controls. What the authors observed across the whole study: Across subjects, expanded clones never shared an identical CDR3 amino acid sequence, which suggests that the TCR-beta repertoires in every group were private. The MS cluster showed no association with clinical or MRI features, and the authors stated that larger cohorts are needed. In a phylogenetic analysis, the repertoires of 18 out of 34 MS patients fell into a single cluster of related CDR3 sequences, pointing to a possible signature at the repertoire level. TCR clonal expansion was greatest in HAM/TSP patients and smallest in MS patients, who ranked below even healthy controls.

cDNA was synthesized by template-switch 5'RACE using a primer carrying a 10-nucleotide random unique molecular identifier by which each TCR transcript was tagged. Every sequencing run yielded over 160 million TCR-beta sequences covering 15-18 subjects. Total RNA was extracted with the RNeasy kit. TCR-beta VDJ regions were amplified with primers for the TCR constant region and the 5'RACE anchor, using the KAPA Real-time Library Amplification kit. Sample indexes and Illumina adaptors were added in a first PCR, after which library yield was increased in a second PCR. The roughly 650 bp TCR product was size-selected on a 2% E-gel SizeSelection system after Ampure bead purification. Before pooling, libraries had their quality checked on a Bioanalyzer, their concentration measured with Qubit, and their quantity determined with the Kapa Library Quantification kit. An Illumina HiSeq 2500 sequenced the libraries paired-end 2 x 150 bp. To increase sequence diversity, roughly 24-30% phiX was spiked into each library pool. In the authors' own workflow: The UMI-based MiGEC pipeline processed quality-filtered reads and removed over 75% of raw TCR sequences during error correction. VDJ genes were aligned to IMGT germline references, and clonotypes were defined by unique CDR3 amino acid sequence plus V-J genes. Clonal expansion, Shannon diversity and CDR3 relatedness were evaluated with VDJtools (CalcPairwiseDistances, ClusterSamples), while phylogenetic trees were built in CLCbio workbench. Clones with at least 8 unique UMIs were defined as expanded, with this threshold being based on coefficient-of-variation modelling across technical triplicates. In TCRdb, the public reads were trimmed at Q25 with fastp and aligned with MiXCR, with productive beta chains retained. Merged by CDR3 protein, the rows form single entries marked with the most common genes and DNA. The V and J calls, along with clone size, are taken from TCRdb and not from the paper's own processing. This sample has more than 50,000 distinct CDR3 sequences in its table, and about 3.3% of those were observed once. The ten top clones hold approximately 6.6% of the sample.

The germline V gene (reference sequence) sets CDR1 to DFQATT and CDR2 to SNEGSKA. At the junction V is shortened by 2 bases and J by 0 bases; bases outside the gene matches: 1. The CDR3 starts with the cysteine, ends with the phenylalanine, and has 15 residues. Of all the DNA, just the CDR3 is kept, 45 bases in frame from base 1. This clonotype was detected ten times or more. This receptor's antigen is unknown. The sample holds no much larger clone one base away, and base qualities are not on file. Unsorted PBMC libraries were generated from 2 million PBMCs stored in RNAlater at -80 °C until RNA extraction. Multiple sclerosis patients were enrolled in a US clinical protocol evaluating disease progression by magnetic resonance imaging. Peripheral blood was subjected to Ficoll-Hypaque density gradient centrifugation to isolate PBMCs, which were then cryopreserved in liquid nitrogen.

The receptor comes from a woman aged 55-75 years with multiple sclerosis. This chain joins TRBV20-1 to TRBJ2-2; 9 bases in the middle match TRBD2. Sequences were obtained from PBMCs. The CDR3 corresponds to CSARLAGANTGELFF. In nucleotide form, the sequence is TGCAGTGCTAGATTAGCGGGGGCGAACACCGGGGAGCTGTTTTTT.